This T cell receptor (beta chain) appears in the sequencing data of a study of shared clonotypes between healthy human individuals. The naive CD8 fraction comprised CD45RO-negative cells positively selected for CCR7 and excluded terminally differentiated effector memory CD45RA+ cells. To note about this clone: Antigen specificity is unknown.

Samples underwent the assay at deep level. Sorted-subset replicate PCRs used about 0.2 ug of genomic DNA. This amount corresponded to about 29,000 T cell genomes. Data came from immunoSEQ multiplex PCR; TCRdb stores just in-frame clones and leaves some out. The sample lists about 680,000 clones; about 90% were seen once. Losses at the gene ends were 2 bases for V and 2 bases for J; bases not matched to a gene: 7. The CDR3 runs to 17 residues. The V gene's germline CDR1 is MNHEY and CDR2 SMNVEV (reference sequence). Study-level points and caveats: Among several donors, roughly 5.4% of naive CD4 clonotypes were found in common. Generally, naive subsets (rather than memory subsets) showed larger estimated richness.

This clonotype was obtained from a man aged 30 to 39 in good health. Sequencing was carried out using naive CD8+ T cells sorted from blood. The chain employs TRBV27 and TRBJ2-7, with TRBD2 identical over 12 bases. The CDR3 reads CASSLKGLAGGTYEQYF. The CDR3 DNA reads as TGTGCCAGCAGTTTAAAGGGACTAGCGGGCGGGACCTACGAGCAGTACTTC.